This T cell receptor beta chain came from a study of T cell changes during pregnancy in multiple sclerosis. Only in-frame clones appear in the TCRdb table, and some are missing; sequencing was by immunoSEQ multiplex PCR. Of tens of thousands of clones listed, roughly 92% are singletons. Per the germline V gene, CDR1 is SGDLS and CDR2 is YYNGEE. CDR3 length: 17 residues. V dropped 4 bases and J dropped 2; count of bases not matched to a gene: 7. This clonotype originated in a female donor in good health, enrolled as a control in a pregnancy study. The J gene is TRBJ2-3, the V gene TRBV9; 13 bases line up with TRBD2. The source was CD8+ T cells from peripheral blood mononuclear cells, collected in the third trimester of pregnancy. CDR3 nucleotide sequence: TGTGCCAGCAGCCCGGGACTAGCGGGGCTTACCACAGATACGCAGTATTTT. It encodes CASSPGLAGLTTDTQYF.